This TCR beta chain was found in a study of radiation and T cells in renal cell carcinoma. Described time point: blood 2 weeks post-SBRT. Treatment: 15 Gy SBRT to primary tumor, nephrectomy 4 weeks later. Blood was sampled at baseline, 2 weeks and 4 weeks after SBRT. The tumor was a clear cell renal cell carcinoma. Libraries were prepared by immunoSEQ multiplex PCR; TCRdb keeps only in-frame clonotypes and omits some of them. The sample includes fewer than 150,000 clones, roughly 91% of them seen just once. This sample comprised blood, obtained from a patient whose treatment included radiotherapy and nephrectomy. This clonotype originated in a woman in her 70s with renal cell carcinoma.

The CDR3 coding sequence is TGTGCCAGCAGATCCGTGGACAGGGGATATGGCTACACCTTC. As protein: CASRSVDRGYGYTF. The chain joins TRBV27 to TRBJ1-2, with 9 bases matching TRBD1. V was pared by 6 bases and J by 5 bases, with 7 bases of the junction left unmatched. In germline, CDR1 is MNHEY, CDR2 SMNVEV (reference sequence). CDR3 length: 14 amino acids.